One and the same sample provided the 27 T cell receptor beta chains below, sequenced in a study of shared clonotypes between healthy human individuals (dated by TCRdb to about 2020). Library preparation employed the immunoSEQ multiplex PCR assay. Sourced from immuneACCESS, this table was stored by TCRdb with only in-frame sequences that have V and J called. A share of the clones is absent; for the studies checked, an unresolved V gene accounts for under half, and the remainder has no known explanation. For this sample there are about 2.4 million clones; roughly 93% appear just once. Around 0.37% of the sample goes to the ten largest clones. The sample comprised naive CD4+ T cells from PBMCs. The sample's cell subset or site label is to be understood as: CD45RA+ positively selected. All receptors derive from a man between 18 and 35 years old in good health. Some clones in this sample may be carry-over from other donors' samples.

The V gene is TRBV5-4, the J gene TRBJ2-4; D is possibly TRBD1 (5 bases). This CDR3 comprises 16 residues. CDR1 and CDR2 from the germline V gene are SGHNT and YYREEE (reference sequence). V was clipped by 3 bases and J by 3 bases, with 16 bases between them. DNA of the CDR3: TGTGCCAGCAGCTCCCTAAGGGGCGAAGGCAAAAACATTCAGTACTTC. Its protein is CASSSLRGEGKNIQYF.

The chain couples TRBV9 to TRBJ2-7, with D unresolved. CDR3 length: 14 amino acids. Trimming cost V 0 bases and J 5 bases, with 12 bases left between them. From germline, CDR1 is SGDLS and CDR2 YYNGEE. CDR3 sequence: CASSVVARFHEQYF. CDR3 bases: TGTGCCAGCAGCGTAGTTGCCAGGTTCCACGAGCAGTACTTC.

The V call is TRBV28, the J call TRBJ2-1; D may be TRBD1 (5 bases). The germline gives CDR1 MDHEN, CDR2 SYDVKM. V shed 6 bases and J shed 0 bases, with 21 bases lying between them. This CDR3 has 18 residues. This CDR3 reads CASSPTFSDKSSYNEQFF. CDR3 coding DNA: TGTGCCAGCAGCCCCACTTTCTCGGACAAGAGCTCCTACAATGAGCAGTTCTTC. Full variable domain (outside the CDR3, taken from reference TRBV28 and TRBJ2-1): DVKVTQSSRYLVKRTGEKVFLECVQDMDHENMFWYRQDPGLGLRLIYFSYDVKMKEKGDIPEGYSVSREKKERFSLILESASTNQTSMYLCASSPTFSDKSSYNEQFFGPGTRLTVL.

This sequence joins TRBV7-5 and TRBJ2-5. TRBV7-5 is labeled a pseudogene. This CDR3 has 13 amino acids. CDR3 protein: CARSDGLSGTQYF. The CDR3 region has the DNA TGTGCCAGAAGCGACGGTCTGTCTGGGACCCAGTACTTC.

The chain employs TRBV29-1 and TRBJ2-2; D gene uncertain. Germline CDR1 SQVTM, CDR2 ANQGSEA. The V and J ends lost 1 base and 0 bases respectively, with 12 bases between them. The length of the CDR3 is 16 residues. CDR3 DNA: TGCAGCGTTGAAGGTCCAGGAACCCCGAACACCGGGGAGCTGTTTTTT. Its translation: CSVEGPGTPNTGELFF.

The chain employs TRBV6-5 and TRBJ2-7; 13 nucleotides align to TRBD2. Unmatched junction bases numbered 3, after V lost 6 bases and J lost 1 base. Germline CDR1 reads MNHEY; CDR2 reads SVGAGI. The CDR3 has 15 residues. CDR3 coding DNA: TGTGCCAGCAGGGGACTAGCGGGACAATCCTACGAGCAGTACTTC. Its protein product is CASRGLAGQSYEQYF.

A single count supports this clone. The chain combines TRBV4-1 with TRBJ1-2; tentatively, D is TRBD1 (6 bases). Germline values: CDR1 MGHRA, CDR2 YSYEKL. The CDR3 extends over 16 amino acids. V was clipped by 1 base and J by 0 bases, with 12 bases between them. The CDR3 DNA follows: TGCGCCAGCAGCCAAGGATCGGGGGCGGCTAACTATGGCTACACCTTC. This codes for CASSQGSGAANYGYTF.

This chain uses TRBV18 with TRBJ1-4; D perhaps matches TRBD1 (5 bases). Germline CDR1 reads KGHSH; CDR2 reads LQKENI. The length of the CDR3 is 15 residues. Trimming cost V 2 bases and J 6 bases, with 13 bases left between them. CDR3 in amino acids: CASSPAAGFDEKLFF. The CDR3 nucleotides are TGTGCCAGCTCACCAGCGGCAGGGTTTGATGAAAAACTGTTTTTT.

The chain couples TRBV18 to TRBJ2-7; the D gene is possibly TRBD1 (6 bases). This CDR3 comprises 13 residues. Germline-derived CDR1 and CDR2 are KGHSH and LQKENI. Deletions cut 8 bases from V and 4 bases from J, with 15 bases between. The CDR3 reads CASLTSRGYEQYF. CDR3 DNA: TGTGCCAGCCTCACGTCCAGGGGTTACGAGCAGTACTTC.

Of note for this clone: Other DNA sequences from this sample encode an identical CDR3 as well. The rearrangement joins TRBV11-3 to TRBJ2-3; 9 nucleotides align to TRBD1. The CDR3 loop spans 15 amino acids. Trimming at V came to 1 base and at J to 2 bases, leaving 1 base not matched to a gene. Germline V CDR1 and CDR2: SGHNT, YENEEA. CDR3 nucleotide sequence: TGTGCCAGCAGCTTAGGACAGGGGGTCACAGATACGCAGTATTTT. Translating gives CASSLGQGVTDTQYF.

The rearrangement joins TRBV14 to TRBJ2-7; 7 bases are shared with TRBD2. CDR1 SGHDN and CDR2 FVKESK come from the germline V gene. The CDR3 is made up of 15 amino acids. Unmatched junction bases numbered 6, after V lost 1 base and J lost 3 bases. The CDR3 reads CASSQGFGDYYEQYF. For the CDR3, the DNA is TGTGCCAGCAGCCAAGGGTTTGGGGACTACTACGAGCAGTACTTC.

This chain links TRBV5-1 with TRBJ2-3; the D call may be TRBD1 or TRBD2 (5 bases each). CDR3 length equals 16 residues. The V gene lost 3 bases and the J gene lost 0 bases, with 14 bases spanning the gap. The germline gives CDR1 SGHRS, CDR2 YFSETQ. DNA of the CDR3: TGCGCCAGCAGCTCTCGGGGCCTACCGAGCACAGATACGCAGTATTTT. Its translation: CASSSRGLPSTDTQYF.

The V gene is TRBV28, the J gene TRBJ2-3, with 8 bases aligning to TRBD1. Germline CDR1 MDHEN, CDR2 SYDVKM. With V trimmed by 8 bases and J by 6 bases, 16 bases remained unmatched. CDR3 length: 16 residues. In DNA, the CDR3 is TGTGCCAGCTCAACACCGACAGGGGCCGGCGCGGATACGCAGTATTTT. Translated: CASSTPTGAGADTQYF.

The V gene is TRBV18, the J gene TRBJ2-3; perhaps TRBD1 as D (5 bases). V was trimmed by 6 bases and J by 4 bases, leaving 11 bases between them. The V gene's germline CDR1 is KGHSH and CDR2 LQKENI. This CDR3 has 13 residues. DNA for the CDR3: TGTGCCAGCTCGACCATAGGGGCAGATACGCAGTATTTT. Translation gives CASSTIGADTQYF. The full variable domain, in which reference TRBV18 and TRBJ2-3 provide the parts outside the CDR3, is NAGVMQNPRHLVRRRGQEARLRCSPMKGHSHVYWYRQLPEEGLKFMVYLQKENIIDESGMPKERFSAEFPKEGPSILRIQQVVRGDSAAYFCASSTIGADTQYFGPGTRLTVL.

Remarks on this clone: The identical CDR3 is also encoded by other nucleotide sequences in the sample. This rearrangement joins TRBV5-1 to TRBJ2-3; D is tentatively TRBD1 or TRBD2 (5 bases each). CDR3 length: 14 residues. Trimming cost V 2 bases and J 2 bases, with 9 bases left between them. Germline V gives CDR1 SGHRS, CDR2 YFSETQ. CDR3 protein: CASSLGTITDTQYF. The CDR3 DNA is TGCGCCAGCAGCTTAGGGACCATCACAGATACGCAGTATTTT.

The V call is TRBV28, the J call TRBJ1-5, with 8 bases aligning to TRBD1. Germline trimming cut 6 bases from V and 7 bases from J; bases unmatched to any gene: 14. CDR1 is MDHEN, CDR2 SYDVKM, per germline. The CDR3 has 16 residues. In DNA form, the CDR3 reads TGTGCCAGCAGGTCGACAGGGGTGGCGGCCGGACAGCCCCAGCATTTT. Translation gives CASRSTGVAAGQPQHF. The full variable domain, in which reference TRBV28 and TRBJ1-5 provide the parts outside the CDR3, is DVKVTQSSRYLVKRTGEKVFLECVQDMDHENMFWYRQDPGLGLRLIYFSYDVKMKEKGDIPEGYSVSREKKERFSLILESASTNQTSMYLCASRSTGVAAGQPQHFGDGTRLSIL.

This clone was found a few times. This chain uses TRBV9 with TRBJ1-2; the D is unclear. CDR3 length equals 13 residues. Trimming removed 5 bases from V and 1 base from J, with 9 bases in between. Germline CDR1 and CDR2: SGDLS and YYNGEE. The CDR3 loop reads CASRDPSNYGYTF. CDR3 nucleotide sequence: TGTGCCAGCAGGGATCCTAGTAACTATGGCTACACCTTC.

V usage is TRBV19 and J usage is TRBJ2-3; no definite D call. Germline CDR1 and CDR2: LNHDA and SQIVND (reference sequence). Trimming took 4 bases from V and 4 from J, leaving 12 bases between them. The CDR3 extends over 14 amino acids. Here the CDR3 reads CASSNAPGPDTQYF. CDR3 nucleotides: TGTGCCAGTAGTAACGCCCCAGGACCAGATACGCAGTATTTT.

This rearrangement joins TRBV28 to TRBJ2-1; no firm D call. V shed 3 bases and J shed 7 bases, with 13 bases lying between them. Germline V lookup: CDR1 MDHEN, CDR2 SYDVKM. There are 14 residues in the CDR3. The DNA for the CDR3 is TGTGCCAGCAGTTTGGCGGCAGCCTCAAATGAGCAGTTCTTC. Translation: CASSLAAASNEQFF.

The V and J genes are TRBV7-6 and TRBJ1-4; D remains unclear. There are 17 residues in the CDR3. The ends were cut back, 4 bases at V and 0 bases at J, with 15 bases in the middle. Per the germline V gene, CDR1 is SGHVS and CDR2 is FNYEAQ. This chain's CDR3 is CASSSPFARATNEKLFF. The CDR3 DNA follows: TGTGCCAGCAGCTCCCCCTTCGCCCGGGCAACTAATGAAAAACTGTTTTTT.

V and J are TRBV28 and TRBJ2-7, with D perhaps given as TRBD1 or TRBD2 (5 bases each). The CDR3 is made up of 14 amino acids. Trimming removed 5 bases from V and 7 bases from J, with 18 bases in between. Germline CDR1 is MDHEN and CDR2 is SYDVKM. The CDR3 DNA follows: TGTGCCAGCAGTCCCCCCCCGTCGGGGCGGGAGCAGTACTTC. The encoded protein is CASSPPPSGREQYF.

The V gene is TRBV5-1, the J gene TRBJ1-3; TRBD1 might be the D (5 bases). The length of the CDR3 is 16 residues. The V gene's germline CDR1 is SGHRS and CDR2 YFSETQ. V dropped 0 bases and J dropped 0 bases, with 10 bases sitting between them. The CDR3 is CASSLVGGISGNTIYF. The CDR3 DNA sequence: TGCGCCAGCAGCTTGGTCGGGGGAATCTCTGGAAACACCATATATTTT.

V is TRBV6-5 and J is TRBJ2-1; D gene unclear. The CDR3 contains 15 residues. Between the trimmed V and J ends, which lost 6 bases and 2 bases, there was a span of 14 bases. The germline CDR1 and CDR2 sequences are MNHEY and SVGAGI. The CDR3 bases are TGTGCCAGCAGCCCTCGGTTTGCGACCTACAATGAGCAGTTCTTC. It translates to CASSPRFATYNEQFF.

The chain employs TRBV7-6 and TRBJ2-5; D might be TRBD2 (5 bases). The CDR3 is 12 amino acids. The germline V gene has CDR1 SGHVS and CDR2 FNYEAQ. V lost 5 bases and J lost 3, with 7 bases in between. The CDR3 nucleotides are TGTGCCAGCAGCCGGACTGAAGAGACCCAGTACTTC. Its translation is CASSRTEETQYF.

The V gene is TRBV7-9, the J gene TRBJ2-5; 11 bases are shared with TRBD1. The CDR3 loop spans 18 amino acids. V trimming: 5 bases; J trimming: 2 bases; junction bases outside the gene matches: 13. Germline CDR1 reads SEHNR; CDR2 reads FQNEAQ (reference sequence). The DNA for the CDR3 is TGTGCCAGCAGCGGGGACAGGGGGGCTAGCACGAGGCAAGAGACCCAGTACTTC. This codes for CASSGDRGASTRQETQYF.

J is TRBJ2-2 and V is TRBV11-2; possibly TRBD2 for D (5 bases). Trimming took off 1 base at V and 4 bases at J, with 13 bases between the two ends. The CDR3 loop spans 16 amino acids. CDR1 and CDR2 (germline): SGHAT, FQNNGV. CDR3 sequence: CASSLGLAVGTGELFF. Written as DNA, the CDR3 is TGTGCCAGCAGCTTAGGGCTAGCCGTCGGCACCGGGGAGCTGTTTTTT.

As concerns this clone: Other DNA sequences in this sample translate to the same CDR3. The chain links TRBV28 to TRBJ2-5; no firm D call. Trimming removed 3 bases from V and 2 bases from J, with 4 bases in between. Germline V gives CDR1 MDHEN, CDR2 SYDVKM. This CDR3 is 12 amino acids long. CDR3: CASSLSQETQYF. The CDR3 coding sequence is TGTGCCAGCAGTTTGAGTCAAGAGACCCAGTACTTC.